This T cell receptor (beta chain) was observed in a study of tumor and adjacent non-tumor tissue in lung cancer. The CDR3 is made up of 14 amino acids. The germline gives CDR1 MNHNY, CDR2 SVGAGI (reference sequence). V was cut by 2 bases and J by 5 bases, with 13 bases left in between. The template was RNA from unsorted bulk tissue. Donors were chemotherapy-naive, newly diagnosed lung cancer surgical patients in China, August–November 2014. A modified ARM-PCR protocol with three rounds of nested PCR amplified TCRbeta. In TCRdb, the multiplex PCR reads were re-called with MiXCR into one record per CDR3 protein. The sample shows 65,000 to 75,000 distinct CDR3 sequences, 60% to 75% of them seen only once. This clonotype is categorized as medium-sized (0.01 to 0.1%).

The TCR sequence derives from a man in his sixties with non-small cell lung cancer. Sequenced sample: lung tumor tissue. J is TRBJ2-7 and V is TRBV6-6; TRBD2 is a possible D gene (6 bases). CDR3 bases: TGTGCCAGCAGTTACGGAGGGGTTAGGAACGAGCAGTACTTC. This sequence encodes CASSYGGVRNEQYF.